The T cell receptor beta chain described here comes from a study of Graves' ophthalmopathy and Graves' hyperthyroidism. Turning to the study itself: The blood sample was drawn at first diagnosis and before any treatment.

This clonotype occurred many times. It was on clinical symptoms, serum thyroxine, TRAb, thyroid ultrasound and orbital computed tomography that diagnosis relied. Amplification of TCR beta CDR3 regions used RNA transcripts. HTBI primers primed a first-round RT-PCR, and a second-round multiplex PCR followed. Using its own MiXCR run on the multiplex PCR reads, TCRdb lists one record per CDR3 protein. The sample lists over 200,000 distinct CDR3 sequences, roughly 27% occurring once. Trimming left V 4 bases short and J 4 bases short, with 14 bases between. Germline CDR1 reads SEHNR; CDR2 reads FQNEAQ (reference sequence). CDR3 length: 15 residues.

J is TRBJ1-5 and V is TRBV7-9, with D possibly matching TRBD1 (6 bases). The receptor was isolated from a man aged 50-59 years with Graves' ophthalmopathy. The source material was peripheral blood. The CDR3 DNA reads as TGTGCCAGCAGCTCCGATAACAGGGAAAATCAGCCCCAGCATTTT. Translated: CASSSDNRENQPQHF. Complete variable domain (other parts from reference TRBV7-9 and TRBJ1-5): DTGVSQNPRHKITKRGQNVTFRCDPISEHNRLYWYRQTLGQGPEFLTYFQNEAQLEKSRLLSDRFSAERPKGSFSTLEIQRTEQGDSAMYLCASSSDNRENQPQHFGDGTRLSIL.